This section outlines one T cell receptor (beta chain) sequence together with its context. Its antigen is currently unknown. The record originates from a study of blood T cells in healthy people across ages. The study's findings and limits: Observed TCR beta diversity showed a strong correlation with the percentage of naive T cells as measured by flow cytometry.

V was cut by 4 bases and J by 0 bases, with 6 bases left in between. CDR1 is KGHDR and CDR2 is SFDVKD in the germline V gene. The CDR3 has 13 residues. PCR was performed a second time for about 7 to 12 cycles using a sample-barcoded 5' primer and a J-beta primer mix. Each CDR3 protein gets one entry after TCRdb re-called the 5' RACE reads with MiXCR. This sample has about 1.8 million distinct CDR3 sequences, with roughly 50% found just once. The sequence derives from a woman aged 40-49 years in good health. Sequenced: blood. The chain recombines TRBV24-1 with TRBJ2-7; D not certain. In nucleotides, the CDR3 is TGTGCCACCAGTGAACGGAGCTCCTACGAGCAGTACTTC. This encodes CATSERSSYEQYF.